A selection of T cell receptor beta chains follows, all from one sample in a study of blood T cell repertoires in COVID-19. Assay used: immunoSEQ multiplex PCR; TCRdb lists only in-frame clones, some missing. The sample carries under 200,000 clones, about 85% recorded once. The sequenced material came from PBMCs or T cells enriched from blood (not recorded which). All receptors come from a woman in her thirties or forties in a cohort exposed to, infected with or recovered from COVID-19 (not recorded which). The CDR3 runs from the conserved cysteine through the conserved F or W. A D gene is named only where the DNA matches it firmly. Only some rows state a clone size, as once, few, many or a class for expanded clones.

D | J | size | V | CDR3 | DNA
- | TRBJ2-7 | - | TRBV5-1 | CASSNRESSYEQYF | TGCGCCAGCAGCAACAGAGAAAGCTCCTACGAGCAGTACTTC
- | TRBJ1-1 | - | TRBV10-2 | CASSDAGNTEAFF | TGCGCCAGCAGTGATGCCGGGAACACTGAAGCTTTCTTT
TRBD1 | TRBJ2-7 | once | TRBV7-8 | CASRYRDSLAYEQYF | TGTGCCAGCAGGTACCGGGACAGCTTGGCCTACGAGCAGTACTTC
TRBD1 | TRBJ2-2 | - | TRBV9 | CASSAPRQGANTGELFF | TGTGCCAGCAGCGCTCCCCGACAGGGGGCGAACACCGGGGAGCTGTTTTTT
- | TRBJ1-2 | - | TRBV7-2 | CASRPTGSGEGYGYTF | TGTGCCAGCAGACCTACCGGGAGCGGGGAGGGGTATGGCTACACCTTC
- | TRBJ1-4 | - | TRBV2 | CASSVDRSPNEKLFF | TGTGCCAGCAGTGTAGACAGGAGCCCTAATGAAAAACTGTTTTTT
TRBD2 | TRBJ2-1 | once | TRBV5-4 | CASSKWTSGGPYNEQFF | TGTGCCAGCAGCAAATGGACTAGCGGGGGGCCCTACAATGAGCAGTTCTTC
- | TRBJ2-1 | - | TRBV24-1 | CATSPRGDEQFF | TGTGCCACCAGCCCTAGAGGCGATGAGCAGTTCTTC
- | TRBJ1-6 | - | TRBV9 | CASSVSGENSPLHF | TGTGCCAGCAGCGTATCCGGGGAAAATTCACCCCTCCACTTT
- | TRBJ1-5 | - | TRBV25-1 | CASRQASNQPQHF | TGTGCCAGCAGGCAGGCTAGCAATCAGCCCCAGCATTTT
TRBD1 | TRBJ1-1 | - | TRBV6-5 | CASSYSTGGTEAFF | TGTGCCAGCAGTTACTCGACAGGGGGGACTGAAGCTTTCTTT
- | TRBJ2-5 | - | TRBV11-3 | CASSSRQGQETQYF | TGTGCCAGCAGCTCCAGGCAGGGACAAGAGACCCAGTACTTC
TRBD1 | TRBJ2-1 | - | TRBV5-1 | CASSLTGQGYNEQFF | TGCGCCAGCAGCTTGACGGGACAGGGTTACAATGAGCAGTTCTTC
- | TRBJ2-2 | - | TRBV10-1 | CASSEVAVNTGELFF | TGCGCCAGCAGTGAGGTAGCGGTGAACACCGGGGAGCTGTTTTTT
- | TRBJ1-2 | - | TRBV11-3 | CASSLTASYGYTF | TGTGCCAGCAGCTTAACAGCCTCCTATGGCTACACCTTC
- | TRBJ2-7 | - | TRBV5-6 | CASSPMGNSYEQYF | TGTGCCAGCAGCCCCATGGGCAACTCCTACGAGCAGTACTTC
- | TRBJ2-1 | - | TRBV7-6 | CASSLDRSSYNEQFF | TGTGCCAGCAGCTTAGACCGGAGCTCCTACAATGAGCAGTTCTTC
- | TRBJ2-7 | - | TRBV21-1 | CASSRVLAGVTTYEQYF | TGTGCCAGCAGCAGGGTTCTGGCGGGGGTTACTACCTACGAGCAGTACTTC
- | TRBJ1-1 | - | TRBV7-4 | CASSFQPTGRPGSNTEAFF | TGTGCCAGCAGCTTTCAGCCAACCGGGCGCCCGGGGTCGAACACTGAAGCTTTCTTT
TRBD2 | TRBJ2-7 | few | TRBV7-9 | CASSQMAGGVYEQYF | TGTGCCAGCAGCCAGATGGCGGGAGGGGTCTACGAGCAGTACTTC
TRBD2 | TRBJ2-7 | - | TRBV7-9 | CASSSPGTSPHEQYF | TGTGCCAGCAGCTCACCCGGGACTAGCCCCCACGAGCAGTACTTC
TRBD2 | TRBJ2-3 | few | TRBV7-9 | CASSLASGHTDTQYF | TGTGCCAGCAGCTTAGCTAGCGGGCACACAGATACGCAGTATTTT
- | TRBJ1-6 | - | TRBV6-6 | CASTHRAYNSPLHF | TGTGCCAGCACCCACAGGGCTTATAATTCACCCCTCCACTTT
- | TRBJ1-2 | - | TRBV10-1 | CASSESPEGYGYTF | TGCGCCAGCAGTGAGTCTCCGGAGGGCTATGGCTACACCTTC
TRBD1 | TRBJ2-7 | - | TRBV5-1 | CASSPGTGDYEQYF | TGCGCCAGCAGCCCCGGGACAGGGGACTACGAGCAGTACTTC
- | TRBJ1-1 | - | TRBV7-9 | CASSLDSRGGTEAFF | TGTGCCAGCAGCTTAGACTCTAGGGGGGGAACTGAAGCTTTCTTT
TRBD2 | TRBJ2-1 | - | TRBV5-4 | CASSGGGASKDNEQFF | TGTGCCAGCAGCGGGGGAGGGGCATCGAAGGACAATGAGCAGTTCTTC
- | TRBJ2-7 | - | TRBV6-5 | CASSKSYEQYF | TGTGCCAGCAGCAAATCCTACGAGCAGTACTTC
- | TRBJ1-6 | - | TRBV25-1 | CASSERNDYYSPLHF | TGTGCCAGCAGTGAACGTAATGACTATTATTCACCCCTCCACTTT
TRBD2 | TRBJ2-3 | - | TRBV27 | CASSRTGVGEREYRTDTQYF | TGTGCCAGCAGTAGGACCGGGGTGGGAGAGCGGGAGTATCGCACAGATACGCAGTATTTT
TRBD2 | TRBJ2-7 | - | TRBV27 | CASSPLRTSGRLEQYF | TGTGCCAGCAGTCCGCTCCGGACTAGCGGGAGGCTCGAGCAGTACTTC
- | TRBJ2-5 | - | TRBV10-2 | CASRVGQETQYF | TGCGCCAGCCGGGTAGGCCAAGAGACCCAGTACTTC
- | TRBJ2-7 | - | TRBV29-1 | CSVGQGRTYEQYF | TGCAGCGTTGGGCAGGGGCGAACCTACGAGCAGTACTTC
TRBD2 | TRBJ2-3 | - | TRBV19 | CASSIASGVFDTQYF | TGTGCCAGTAGTATAGCTAGCGGGGTTTTCGATACGCAGTATTTT
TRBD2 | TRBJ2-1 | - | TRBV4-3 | CASSQDAIVGRNEQFF | TGCGCCAGCAGCCAAGACGCCATTGTCGGGAGGAATGAGCAGTTCTTC
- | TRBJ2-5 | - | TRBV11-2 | CASSLAGRGGQETQYF | TGTGCCAGCAGCTTAGCTGGCAGGGGTGGGCAAGAGACCCAGTACTTC
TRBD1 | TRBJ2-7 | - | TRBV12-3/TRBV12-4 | CASSSLGQGRYF | TGTGCCAGCAGTTCCCTGGGACAGGGGCGGTACTTC
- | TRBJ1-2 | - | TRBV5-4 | CASSLGIGGGYTF | TGTGCCAGCAGCTTGGGGATAGGCGGCGGCTACACCTTC
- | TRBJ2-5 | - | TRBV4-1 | CASSPYPAGAREETQYF | TGCGCCAGCAGCCCCTACCCGGCGGGGGCCAGGGAAGAGACCCAGTACTTC
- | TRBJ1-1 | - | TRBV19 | CASSIQGSTEAFF | TGTGCCAGTAGTATACAGGGATCCACTGAAGCTTTCTTT
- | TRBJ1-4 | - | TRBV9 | CASSVGTVNEKLFF | TGTGCCAGCAGCGTAGGGACAGTTAATGAAAAACTGTTTTTT
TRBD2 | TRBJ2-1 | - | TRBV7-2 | CASSQVLAGSPKNEQFF | TGTGCCAGCAGCCAAGTACTAGCGGGAAGCCCCAAAAATGAGCAGTTCTTC
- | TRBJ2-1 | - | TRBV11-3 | CASSPEVANEQFF | TGTGCCAGCAGCCCAGAGGTGGCCAATGAGCAGTTCTTC
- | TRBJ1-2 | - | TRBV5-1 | CASSIQGLDYGYTF | TGCGCCAGCAGCATACAGGGTTTAGACTATGGCTACACCTTC
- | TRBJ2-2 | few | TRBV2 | CASSERRVGSGELFF | TGTGCCAGCAGTGAGCGGAGGGTCGGATCCGGGGAGCTGTTTTTT